This T cell receptor beta chain was sequenced in a study of graft-versus-host responses after intestinal transplantation. On the study more broadly: Grafts that recipients had were multivisceral, liver-intestinal, or isolated intestinal transplants. Among the recipients, all got anti-thymocyte globulin induction and then tacrolimus and steroids for around 3 years.

Here immunoSEQ multiplex PCR was the method, and the copy in TCRdb shows in-frame clones only, minus some. The sample contains 6,500 to 10,000 clones, approximately 79% of which appear only once. Graft specimens yielded both intraepithelial and lamina propria lymphocytes. The study's findings and limits: Across patients carrying graft-donor T cell macrochimerism, allografts held high graft-versus-host to host-versus-graft clonal ratios. Present in recipient marrow, GvH clones included some that appeared first in ileum or blood.

This clone was found a few times. Its matching antigen is unknown. The CDR3 length is 14 residues. The V gene's germline CDR1 is KGHSH and CDR2 LQKENI. V lost 6 bases and J 5 bases, leaving 16 bases between the germline ends. The chain links TRBV18 to TRBJ1-1; D call uncertain. Specimen: ileum tissue, collected about 67 weeks after intestinal transplant. This receptor was taken from a human patient who received an intestinal transplant, so some T cells may come from the graft donor. The CDR3 is CASSLAGWKTEAFF. As DNA, the CDR3 is TGTGCCAGCTCGTTAGCAGGTTGGAAGACTGAAGCTTTCTTT.